This T cell receptor beta chain was profiled in a study of T cell responses to AZD1222 COVID-19 vaccine. The data were produced by immunoSEQ multiplex PCR, yet TCRdb's version contains in-frame clones alone and is incomplete. The sample lists fewer than 110,000 clones, around nine tenths seen once, with 1.3% in the top ten. CDR3 length: 14 residues. J lost 6 bases, V lost 5 bases, and 7 bases had no gene match. The germline V gene encodes CDR1 MNHEY and CDR2 SVGAGI. The rearrangement uses TRBV6-5 and TRBJ1-5; 7 nucleotides line up with TRBD1. The source was peripheral blood, collected on day 0 of AZD1222 vaccination. This clonotype originated in an adult in good health. CDR3 residues: CASSQTGNGQPQHF. CDR3 nucleotide sequence: TGTGCCAGCAGTCAGACAGGGAACGGTCAGCCCCAGCATTTT.